This T cell receptor (beta chain) is from a study of blood T cell repertoires in COVID-19. Data came from immunoSEQ multiplex PCR; TCRdb stores just in-frame clones and leaves some out. The table lists approximately 200,000 clones, roughly 80% of them singletons. CDR3 size: 13 residues. Between the trimmed V and J ends, which lost 6 bases and 1 base, there was a span of 9 bases. Germline V gene sequence: CDR1 MDHEN, CDR2 SYDVKM. Sequenced sample: peripheral blood. The receptor was isolated from a woman between 45 and 65 years old with acute or convalescent COVID-19. The chain carries TRBV28 and TRBJ1-1; no clear D gene. The DNA of the CDR3 is TGTGCCAGCAGACCACAACCGAACACTGAAGCTTTCTTT. It is translated as CASRPQPNTEAFF.